Following are 25 T cell receptor beta chains from one sample sequenced in a study of shared clonotypes between healthy human individuals. TCRdb keeps only in-frame clones here, not all; method: immunoSEQ multiplex PCR. The sample holds 2,100,000 or so clones, approximately 96% seen once. The sample consisted of naive CD4+ T cells sorted from blood. Subset defined: CD45RA+ positively selected. The receptor source for this set is a man aged 18 to 35 in good health.

This rearrangement joins TRBV10-3 to TRBJ2-3; the D gene could be TRBD1 or TRBD2 (5 bases each). V was cut by 3 bases and J by 6 bases, with 13 bases left in between. Germline CDR1 reads ENHRY; CDR2 reads SYGVKD. CDR3 size: 14 residues. The CDR3 is CAISESGTPDTQYF. The CDR3 nucleotides are TGTGCCATCAGTGAATCAGGGACCCCGGATACGCAGTATTTT.

This clone was found once. CDR3 residues: CASSYSRGGTDTQYF. Here the CDR3 DNA reads TGTGCCAGCAGTTACTCGAGGGGGGGAACAGATACGCAGTATTTT. This chain links TRBV6-6 with TRBJ2-3; tentative D call: TRBD2 (7 bases). Germline-derived CDR1 and CDR2 are MNHNY and SVGAGI (reference sequence). V dropped 0 bases and J dropped 3 bases, with 10 bases sitting between them. The CDR3 runs 15 residues.

The V and J genes are TRBV7-9 and TRBJ2-7; 7 nucleotides line up with TRBD1. J was trimmed by 1 base and V by 6 bases; bases with no gene match: 15. Germline CDR1 SEHNR, CDR2 FQNEAQ (reference sequence). The CDR3 is 17 amino acids. The CDR3 DNA reads as TGTGCCAGCAGTTATTTCGTCCCGGGACAGTCTTCCTACGAGCAGTACTTC. Translation: CASSYFVPGQSSYEQYF.

The chain links TRBV28 to TRBJ2-3; D call uncertain. The CDR3 length is 12 residues. Germline CDR1 and CDR2: MDHEN and SYDVKM. V was clipped by 0 bases and J by 6 bases, with 4 bases between them. The CDR3 nucleotides read TGTGCCAGCAGTTTATGGCCGGATACGCAGTATTTT. Protein: CASSLWPDTQYF.

A single count supports this clone. The chain carries TRBV11-2 and TRBJ2-3; a possible D gene is TRBD2 (6 bases). V was cut by 4 bases and J by 1 base, with 18 bases left in between. CDR1 and CDR2 from the germline V gene are SGHAT and FQNNGV. The CDR3 is 17 residues long. The CDR3 DNA reads TGTGCCAGCAGCTCACGCCCCGGGGGAAGTGGCACAGATACGCAGTATTTT. Translated: CASSSRPGGSGTDTQYF.

V gene TRBV6-1 combines with J gene TRBJ1-6; D gene uncertain. Per the germline V gene, CDR1 is MNHNS and CDR2 is SASEGT. This CDR3 is 17 amino acids long. V lost 4 bases and J lost 0, with 13 bases in between. Here the CDR3 reads CASSGVERGSYNSPLHF. The CDR3 coding sequence is TGTGCCAGCAGTGGAGTGGAGCGTGGCTCCTATAATTCACCCCTCCACTTT.

V gene TRBV27 combines with J gene TRBJ2-1; no definite D call. Germline-derived CDR1 and CDR2 are MNHEY and SMNVEV (reference sequence). The ends were cut back, 3 bases at V and 10 bases at J, with 10 bases in the middle. The CDR3 consists of 12 residues. The CDR3 coding sequence is TGTGCCAGCAGTTTCCCCCGCGGAGAGCAGTTCTTC. As protein: CASSFPRGEQFF.

The chain carries TRBV4-1 and TRBJ1-1; D gene unclear. Per the germline V gene, CDR1 is MGHRA and CDR2 is YSYEKL. Trimming took off 3 bases at V and 5 bases at J, with 13 bases between the two ends. The CDR3 totals 14 residues. The CDR3 region is CASSQGFLGTEAFF. The CDR3, as DNA: TGCGCCAGCAGCCAGGGCTTCCTGGGAACTGAAGCTTTCTTT.

The rearrangement uses TRBV6-5 and TRBJ2-7, with D tentatively TRBD1 (6 bases). The germline V and J ends were trimmed by 0 bases and 3 bases, with 12 bases remaining between them. Germline CDR1 is MNHEY and CDR2 is SVGAGI. The CDR3 has 15 residues. As DNA, the CDR3 is TGTGCCAGCAGTTACTCGCAACAGGGAAGCTACGAGCAGTACTTC. Translating it yields CASSYSQQGSYEQYF.

This chain links TRBV5-8 with TRBJ2-1; the D is unclear. The ends were cut back, 1 base at V and 7 bases at J, with 12 bases in the middle. The CDR3 loop spans 14 amino acids. The V gene's germline CDR1 is SGHTS and CDR2 YDEGEE. The DNA of the CDR3 is TGTGCCAGCAGCTTGAACCCGTCCGGGAATGAGCAGTTCTTC. Encoded protein: CASSLNPSGNEQFF.

The genes are TRBV11-2 and TRBJ1-1; a possible D gene is TRBD1 (5 bases). The CDR3 has 14 residues. Trimming pared 3 bases from V and 12 bases from J, leaving 20 bases between. CDR1 and CDR2 (germline): SGHAT, FQNNGV. The CDR3 protein is CASSFSVQAGPTFF. CDR3 coding DNA: TGTGCCAGCAGCTTTTCGGTTCAGGCAGGGCCAACTTTCTTT.

Notes on this clone: Different DNA sequences within this sample yield the same CDR3. This sequence joins TRBV7-2 and TRBJ2-5; a weak D match, TRBD2 (6 bases). The CDR3 is 13 residues long. Trimming cost V 1 base and J 4 bases, with 7 bases left between them. Per the germline V gene, CDR1 is SGHTA and CDR2 is FQGNSA. The CDR3 DNA reads as TGTGCCAGCAGCTTAGGGGGAGGAGAGACCCAGTACTTC. Translation: CASSLGGGETQYF. Filled out from reference TRBV7-2 and TRBJ2-5, the complete variable domain reads GAGVSQSPSNKVTEKGKDVELRCDPISGHTALYWYRQSLGQGLEFLIYFQGNSAPDKSGLPSDRFSAERTGGSVSTLTIQRTQQEDSAVYLCASSLGGGETQYFGPGTRLLVL.

The CDR3: CASSEEGPFSNPLNTEAFF. The CDR3 DNA follows: TGTGCCAGCAGTGAAGAAGGGCCCTTTTCAAACCCCTTGAACACTGAAGCTTTCTTT. This rearrangement joins TRBV6-1 to TRBJ1-1; D not certain. This CDR3 comprises 19 residues. Deletions cut 1 base from V and 0 bases from J, with 21 bases between. In germline, CDR1 is MNHNS, CDR2 SASEGT.

The V and J genes are TRBV7-8 and TRBJ2-5, with TRBD2 as a possible D gene (5 bases). Germline CDR1 and CDR2: SGHVS and FQNEAQ. With 8 bases removed from V and 4 bases from J, the gap between germline ends came to 11 bases. There are 12 residues in the CDR3. The CDR3 region is CASERVAETQYF. The CDR3 DNA follows: TGTGCCAGCGAGAGGGTAGCAGAGACCCAGTACTTC.

This chain connects TRBV10-1 to TRBJ1-6; 10 bases are shared with TRBD1. Looked up from germline, CDR1 is WNHNN and CDR2 is SYGVQD (reference sequence). V lost 6 bases, J lost 6 bases, and 5 bases stayed unmatched. CDR3 size: 15 residues. CDR3 nucleotide sequence: TGCGCCAGCAGCCGGGACAGGGGTGTTAATTCACCCCTCCACTTT. This codes for CASSRDRGVNSPLHF.

In DNA form, the CDR3 reads TGTGCCAGCAGCCGCGGGGCTAGCGAGAACACCGGGGAGCTGTTTTTT. Its translation: CASSRGASENTGELFF. V is TRBV7-8 and J is TRBJ2-2; weak D call: TRBD2 (6 bases). Deletions cut 5 bases from V and 1 base from J, with 14 bases between. The CDR3 runs 16 residues. Germline V gives CDR1 SGHVS, CDR2 FQNEAQ.

With respect to this clone: Additional DNA sequences in this sample encode the identical CDR3. The chain has TRBV25-1 and TRBJ2-1; no reliable D call. V was clipped by 3 bases and J by 0 bases, with 9 bases between them. The CDR3 has 15 amino acids. Germline V lookup: CDR1 MGHDK, CDR2 SYGVNS. CDR3 bases: TGTGCCAGCAGTGATCCCCGTAGCTCCTACAATGAGCAGTTCTTC. Translation: CASSDPRSSYNEQFF.

The chain has TRBV6-1 and TRBJ2-1; 9 nucleotides agree with TRBD1. Germline V gene data show CDR1 as MNHNS and CDR2 as SASEGT. Unmatched junction bases numbered 4, after V lost 4 bases and J lost 3 bases. This CDR3 region has 15 residues. CDR3 region: CASSGGTGNYNEQFF. Written as DNA, the CDR3 is TGTGCCAGCAGTGGAGGGACAGGGAACTACAATGAGCAGTTCTTC.

This rearrangement joins TRBV18 to TRBJ1-5, with 11 bases matching TRBD1. Germline V lookup: CDR1 KGHSH, CDR2 LQKENI. Germline trimming cut 2 bases from V and 6 bases from J; bases unmatched to any gene: 6. The CDR3 totals 16 residues. This CDR3 is CASSPRRGQGVQPQHF. DNA for the CDR3: TGTGCCAGCTCACCAAGAAGGGGACAGGGGGTTCAGCCCCAGCATTTT.

The chain carries TRBV11-2 and TRBJ2-2; D call uncertain. Germline V gene data show CDR1 as SGHAT and CDR2 as FQNNGV. The CDR3 runs 15 residues. V dropped 4 bases and J dropped 11 bases, with 20 bases sitting between them. CDR3 sequence (DNA): TGTGCCAGCAGCTCATCGATGAGGTTTATGGAAGAGCTGTTTTTT. Translation gives CASSSSMRFMEELFF.

The CDR3 is CAISESEDQPQHF. CDR3 nucleotides: TGTGCCATCAGTGAATCCGAGGATCAGCCCCAGCATTTT. V usage is TRBV10-3 and J usage is TRBJ1-5; D gene unclear. The CDR3 contains 13 residues. Looked up from germline, CDR1 is ENHRY and CDR2 is SYGVKD. V was trimmed by 3 bases and J by 5 bases, leaving 8 bases between them.

The chain has TRBV27 and TRBJ1-6; D is possibly TRBD1 (6 bases). The CDR3 has 16 residues. V lost 3 bases and J lost 5, with 14 bases in between. In germline, CDR1 is MNHEY, CDR2 SMNVEV (reference sequence). CDR3 amino acids: CASSFPRGGNNSPLHF. The CDR3 DNA reads as TGTGCCAGCAGTTTCCCCAGGGGTGGTAATAATTCACCCCTCCACTTT.

The rearrangement links TRBV5-1 to TRBJ2-3, with D possibly being TRBD1 (5 bases). V was trimmed by 3 bases and J by 5 bases, leaving 10 bases between them. The CDR3 has 13 amino acids. Germline loops: CDR1 SGHRS, CDR2 YFSETQ. CDR3 protein: CASSSWGVDTQYF. CDR3 DNA: TGCGCCAGCAGCTCGTGGGGCGTAGATACGCAGTATTTT. Based on the CDR3 plus reference TRBV5-1 and TRBJ2-3, the full variable domain is KAGVTQTPRYLIKTRGQQVTLSCSPISGHRSVSWYQQTPGQGLQFLFEYFSETQRNKGNFPGRFSGRQFSNSRSEMNVSTLELGDSALYLCASSSWGVDTQYFGPGTRLTVL.

The chain combines TRBV4-2 with TRBJ2-5; 8 bases are shared with TRBD2. The V gene's germline CDR1 is LGHNA and CDR2 YNFKEQ. Trimming at V came to 0 bases and at J to 5 bases, leaving 8 bases not matched to a gene. The CDR3 spans 16 residues. The CDR3 sequence is CASSQDLSRGAETQYF. CDR3 sequence (DNA): TGTGCCAGCAGCCAAGATCTTTCGCGGGGGGCGGAGACCCAGTACTTC.

This clone was detected once. CDR3 loop: CAISESEGLRGYTF. In DNA form, the CDR3 reads TGTGCCATCAGTGAGTCGGAGGGCTTGCGGGGCTACACCTTC. This chain uses TRBV10-3 with TRBJ1-2; the D is unclear. Looked up from germline, CDR1 is ENHRY and CDR2 is SYGVKD. The V and J ends lost 0 bases and 8 bases respectively, with 13 bases between them. The CDR3 contains 14 residues.